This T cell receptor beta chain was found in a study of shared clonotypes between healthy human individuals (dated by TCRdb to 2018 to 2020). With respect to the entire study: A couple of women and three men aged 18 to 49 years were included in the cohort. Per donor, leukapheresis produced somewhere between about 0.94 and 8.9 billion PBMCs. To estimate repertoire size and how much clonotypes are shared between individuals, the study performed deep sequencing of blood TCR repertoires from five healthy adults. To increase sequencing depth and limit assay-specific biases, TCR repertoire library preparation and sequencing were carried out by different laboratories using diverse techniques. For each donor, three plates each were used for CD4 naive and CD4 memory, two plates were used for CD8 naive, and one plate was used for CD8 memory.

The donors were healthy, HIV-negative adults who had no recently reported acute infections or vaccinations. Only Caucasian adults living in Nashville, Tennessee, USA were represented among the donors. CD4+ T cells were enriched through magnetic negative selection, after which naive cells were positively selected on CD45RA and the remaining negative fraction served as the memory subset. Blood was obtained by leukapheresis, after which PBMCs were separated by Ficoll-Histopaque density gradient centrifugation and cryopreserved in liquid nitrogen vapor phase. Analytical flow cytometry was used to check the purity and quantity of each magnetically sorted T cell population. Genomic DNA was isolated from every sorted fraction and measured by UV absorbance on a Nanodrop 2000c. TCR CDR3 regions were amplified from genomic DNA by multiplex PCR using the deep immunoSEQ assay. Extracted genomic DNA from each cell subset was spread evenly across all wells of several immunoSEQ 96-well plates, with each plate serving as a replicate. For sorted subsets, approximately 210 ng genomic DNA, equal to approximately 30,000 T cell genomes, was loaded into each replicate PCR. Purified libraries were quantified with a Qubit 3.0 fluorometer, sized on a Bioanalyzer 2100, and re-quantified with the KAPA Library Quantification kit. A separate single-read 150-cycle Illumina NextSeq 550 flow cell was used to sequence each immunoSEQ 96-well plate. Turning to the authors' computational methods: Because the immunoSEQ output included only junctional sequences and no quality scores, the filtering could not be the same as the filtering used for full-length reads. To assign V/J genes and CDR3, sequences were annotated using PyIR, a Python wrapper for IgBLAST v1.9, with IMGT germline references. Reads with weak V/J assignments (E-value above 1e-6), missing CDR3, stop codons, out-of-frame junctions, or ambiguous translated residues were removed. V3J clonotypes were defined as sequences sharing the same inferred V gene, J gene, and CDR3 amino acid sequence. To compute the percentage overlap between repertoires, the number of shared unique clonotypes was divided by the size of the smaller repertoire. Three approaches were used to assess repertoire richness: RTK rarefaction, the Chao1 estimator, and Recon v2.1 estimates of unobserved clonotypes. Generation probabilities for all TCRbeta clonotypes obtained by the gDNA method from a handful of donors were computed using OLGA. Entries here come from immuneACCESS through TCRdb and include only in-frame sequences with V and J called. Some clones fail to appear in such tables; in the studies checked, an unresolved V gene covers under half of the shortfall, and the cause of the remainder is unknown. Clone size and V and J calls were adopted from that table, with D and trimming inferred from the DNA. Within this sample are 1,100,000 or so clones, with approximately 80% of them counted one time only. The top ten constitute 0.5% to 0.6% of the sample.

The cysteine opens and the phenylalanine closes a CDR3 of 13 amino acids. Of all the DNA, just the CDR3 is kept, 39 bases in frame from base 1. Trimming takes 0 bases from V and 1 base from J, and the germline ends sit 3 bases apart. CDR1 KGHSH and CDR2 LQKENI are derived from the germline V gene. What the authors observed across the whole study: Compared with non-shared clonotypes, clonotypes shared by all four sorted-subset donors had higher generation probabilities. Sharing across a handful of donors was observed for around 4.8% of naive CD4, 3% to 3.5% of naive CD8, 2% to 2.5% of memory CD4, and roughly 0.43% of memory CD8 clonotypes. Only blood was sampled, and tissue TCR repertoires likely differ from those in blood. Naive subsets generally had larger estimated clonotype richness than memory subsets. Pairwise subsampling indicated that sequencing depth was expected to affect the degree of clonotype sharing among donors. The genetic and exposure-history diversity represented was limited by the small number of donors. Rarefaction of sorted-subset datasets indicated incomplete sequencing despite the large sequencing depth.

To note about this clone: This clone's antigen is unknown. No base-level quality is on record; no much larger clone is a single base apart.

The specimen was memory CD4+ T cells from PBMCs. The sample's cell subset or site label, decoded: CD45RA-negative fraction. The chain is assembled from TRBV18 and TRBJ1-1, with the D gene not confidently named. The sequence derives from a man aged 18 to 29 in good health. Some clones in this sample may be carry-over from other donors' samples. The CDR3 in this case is CASSPPQNTEAFF. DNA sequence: TGTGCCAGCTCACCACCCCAGAACACTGAAGCTTTCTTT.